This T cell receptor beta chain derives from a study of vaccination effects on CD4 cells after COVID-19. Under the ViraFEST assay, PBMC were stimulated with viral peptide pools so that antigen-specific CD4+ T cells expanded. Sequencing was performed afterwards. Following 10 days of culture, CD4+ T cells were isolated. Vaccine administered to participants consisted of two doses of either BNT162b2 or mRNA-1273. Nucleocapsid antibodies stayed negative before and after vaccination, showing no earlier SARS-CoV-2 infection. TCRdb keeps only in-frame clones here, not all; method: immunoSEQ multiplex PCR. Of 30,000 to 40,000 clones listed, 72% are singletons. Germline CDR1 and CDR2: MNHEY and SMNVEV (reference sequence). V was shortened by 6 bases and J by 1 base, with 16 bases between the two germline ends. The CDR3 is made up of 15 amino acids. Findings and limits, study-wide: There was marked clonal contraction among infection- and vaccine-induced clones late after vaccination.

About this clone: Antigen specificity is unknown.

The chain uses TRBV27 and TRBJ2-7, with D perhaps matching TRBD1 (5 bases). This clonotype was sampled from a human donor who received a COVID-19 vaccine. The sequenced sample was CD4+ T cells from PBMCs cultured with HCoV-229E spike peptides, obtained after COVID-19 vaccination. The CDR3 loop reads CASSSQLTGSYEQYF. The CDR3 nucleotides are TGTGCCAGCAGCTCCCAGCTTACAGGATCCTACGAGCAGTACTTC.